This T cell receptor beta chain was captured in a study of technical replicates of blood from a few donors. Per the germline V gene, CDR1 is SGHVS and CDR2 is FQNEAQ. CDR3 length: 18 amino acids. J gave up 4 bases and V 1 base, and 13 bases lay outside the gene matches. The repertoire was sequenced with immunoSEQ multiplex PCR; TCRdb's copy has only in-frame clones and lacks some. The sample carries approximately 49,000 clones, around 90% recorded once. The sequenced sample was PBMCs. The chain combines TRBV7-8 with TRBJ1-2; 9 bases map to TRBD1. This clonotype originated in a human donor in good health. Some clones in this sample may be carry-over from other donors' samples. The CDR3, as DNA: TGTGCCAGCAGCTTAGTGATTATCGGACAGGGGTCCCCCTATGGCTACACCTTC. Amino acid sequence: CASSLVIIGQGSPYGYTF.